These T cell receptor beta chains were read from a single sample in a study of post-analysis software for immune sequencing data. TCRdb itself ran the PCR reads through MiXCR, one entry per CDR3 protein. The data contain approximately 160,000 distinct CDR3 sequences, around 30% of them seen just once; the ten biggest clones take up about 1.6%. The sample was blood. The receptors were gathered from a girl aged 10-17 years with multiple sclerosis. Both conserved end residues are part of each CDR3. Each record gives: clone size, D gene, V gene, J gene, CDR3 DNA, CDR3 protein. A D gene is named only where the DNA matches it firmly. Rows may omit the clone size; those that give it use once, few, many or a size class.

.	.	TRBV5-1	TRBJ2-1	TGCGCCAGCAGTCAAGGGACAAGCGGAGCCCACAATGAGCAGTTCTTC	CASSQGTSGAHNEQFF
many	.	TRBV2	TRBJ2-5	TGTGCCAGCAGTACCCTAAGCGGGTGGGAGCAGTACTTC	CASSTLSGWEQYF
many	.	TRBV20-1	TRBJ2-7	TGCAGTGCCGCCGCGGGCTCAAGCTCCTACGAGCAGTACTTC	CSAAAGSSSYEQYF
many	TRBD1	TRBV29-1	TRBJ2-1	TGCAGCGCCAAACAGGACAGGGGGCAGTTCTTC	CSAKQDRGQFF
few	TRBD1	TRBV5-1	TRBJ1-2	TGCGCCAGCAGCTCGGGAGGGGGCAGTAGCTATGGCTACACCTTC	CASSSGGGSSYGYTF
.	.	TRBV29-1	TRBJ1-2	TGCAGCGTTGAAGAAAGGGGAGGTGGCTACACCTTC	CSVEERGGGYTF
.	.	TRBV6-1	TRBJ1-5	TGTGCCAGCAGTGGGACTTCGGGGACGTATAGCAATCAGCCCCAGCATTTT	CASSGTSGTYSNQPQHF
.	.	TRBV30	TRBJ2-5	TGTGCCTGGAGTGGGGGCCGAACACGCCAAGAGACCCAGTACTTC	CAWSGGRTRQETQYF
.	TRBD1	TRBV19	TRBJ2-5	TGTGCCAGTAGTATACCGACAGGGTGGGGGCACCAAGAGACCCAGTACTTC	CASSIPTGWGHQETQYF
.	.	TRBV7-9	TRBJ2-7	TGTGGCAGCAGCTTGGGGCCCTACGAGCAGTACTTC	CGSSLGPYEQYF
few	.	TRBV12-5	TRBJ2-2	TGTGCTAGTGGTTTGTTAGTTAGCAGTCCCACCGGGGAGCTGTTTTTT	CASGLLVSSPTGELFF
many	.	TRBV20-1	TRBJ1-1	TGCAGTGCTTCCCTTGAAGCTTTCTTT	CSASLEAFF
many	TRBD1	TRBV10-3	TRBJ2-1	TGTGCCATCAGAGAATCGACAGGGCGGGACAATGAGCAGTTCTTC	CAIRESTGRDNEQFF
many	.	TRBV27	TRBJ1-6	TGTGCCAGCAGTACCCGAGGAGGGCTCTATAATTCACCCCTCCACTTT	CASSTRGGLYNSPLHF
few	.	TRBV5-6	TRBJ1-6	TGTGCCAGCAGCTTGGGGGGTTTAGAGTGGAATTCACCCCTCCACTTT	CASSLGGLEWNSPLHF
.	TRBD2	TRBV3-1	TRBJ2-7	TGTGCCAGCAGCCAAGATCGACTAGCGGCCTACGAGCAGTACTTC	CASSQDRLAAYEQYF
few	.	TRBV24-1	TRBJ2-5	TGTGCCACCGCTCGGGGGGCAGGGGAGACCCAGTACTTC	CATARGAGETQYF
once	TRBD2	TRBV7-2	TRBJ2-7	TGTACCAGCAGTGAAAGTAGCGGGGTATCCTACGAGCAGTACTTC	CTSSESSGVSYEQYF
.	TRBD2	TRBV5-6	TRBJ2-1	TGTGCCAGCAGCTTGGGCGCTAGCGGGAGGGCTTTGAACAGTGAGCAGTTCTTC	CASSLGASGRALNSEQFF
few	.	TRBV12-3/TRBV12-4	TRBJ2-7	TGTGCCAGCAGAATAACAGAGAGCTCCTACGAGCAGTACTTC	CASRITESSYEQYF
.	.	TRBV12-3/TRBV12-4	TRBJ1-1	TGTGCCAGCCGCTTCTCGGGGTTTCTCGAAGCTTTCTTT	CASRFSGFLEAFF
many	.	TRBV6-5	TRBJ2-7	TGTGCCAGCAGTCCAATCGCGACGGGCGGATACGAGCAGTACTTC	CASSPIATGGYEQYF
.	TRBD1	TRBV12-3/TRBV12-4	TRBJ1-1	TGTGCCAGCAGTCCGACAGGGTACGGGCACACTGAAGCTTTCTTT	CASSPTGYGHTEAFF
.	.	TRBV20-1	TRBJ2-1	TGCAGTGCTAGATGGGGCCTGACGAGCTCCTACAATGAGCAGTTCTTC	CSARWGLTSSYNEQFF
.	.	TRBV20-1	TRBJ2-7	TGCAGTGCTAGAGATTACAGCGCGAGCTCCTACGAGCAGTACTTC	CSARDYSASSYEQYF
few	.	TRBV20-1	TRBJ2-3	TGCAGTGCTAGAGATTCGCCACTCAAGGGTGGGCATTCCCTCCTCATAACAGATACGCAGTATTTT	CSARDSPLKGGHSLLITDTQYF
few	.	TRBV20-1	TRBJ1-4	TGCAGTGCTAGAGCGCAGGGTAGGGATGAAAAACTGTTTTTT	CSARAQGRDEKLFF
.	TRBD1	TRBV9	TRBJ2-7	TGTGCCAGCTGCGTAGGGCAGGGGGACTACGAGCAGTACTTC	CASCVGQGDYEQYF
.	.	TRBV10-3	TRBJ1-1	TGTGCCATCAGTGAGTGGGCAGACATGAACACTGAAGCTTTCTTT	CAISEWADMNTEAFF
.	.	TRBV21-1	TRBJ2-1	TGTGCCGGCAGCCCTCCGACGGCCCAGCAGTTCTTC	CAGSPPTAQQFF
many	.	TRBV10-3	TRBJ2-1	TGTGCCATCAGTGAGGTGCGGGAACATTACGAGCAGTTCTTC	CAISEVREHYEQFF
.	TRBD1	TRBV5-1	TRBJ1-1	TGCGCCAGCAGCCCAAGGACAGGCGGGGGAACTGAAGCTTTCTTT	CASSPRTGGGTEAFF
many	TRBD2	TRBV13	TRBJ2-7	TGTGCCAGCAGCTCCCCGGGACTACTAGGCCCTCGGCAGTACTTC	CASSSPGLLGPRQYF
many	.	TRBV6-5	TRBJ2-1	TGTGCCAGCAGTTACGGTGGTGATGAGCAGTTCTTC	CASSYGGDEQFF
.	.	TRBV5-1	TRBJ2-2	TGCGCCAGCAGCCGCGTCCGGGAGCCCGGGGAGCTGTTTTTT	CASSRVREPGELFF
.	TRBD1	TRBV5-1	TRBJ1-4	TGCGCCAGCAGCCCCCGACAGGGAGGGGATGAAAAACTGTTTTTT	CASSPRQGGDEKLFF
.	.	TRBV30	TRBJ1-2	TGTGCCTGGATAGGGGACAAAGGGTTGTATGGCTACACCTTC	CAWIGDKGLYGYTF
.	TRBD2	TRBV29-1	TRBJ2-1	TGCAGCGTTGAACGGCTAGCGGGACACCATGACAATGGGCAGTTCTTC	CSVERLAGHHDNGQFF
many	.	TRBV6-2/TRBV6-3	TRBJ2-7	TGTGCCAGCAGTTACTCGTCGGACTCCTCCTACGAGCAGTACTTC	CASSYSSDSSYEQYF
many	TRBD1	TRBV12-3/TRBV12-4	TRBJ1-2	TGTGCCAGCAGGAGACAGGGTGAGGCTAACTATGGCTACACCTTC	CASRRQGEANYGYTF
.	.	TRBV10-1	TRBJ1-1	TGCGCCAGCAGCCTGACGACGGGGGCAGAAACTGAAGCTTTCTTT	CASSLTTGAETEAFF
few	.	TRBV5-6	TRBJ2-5	TGTGCCAGCAGCTTGGCCGGTGGGTACCGAGAGACCCAGTACTTC	CASSLAGGYRETQYF
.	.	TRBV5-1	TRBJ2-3	TGCGCCAGCAGCTTGGTCACAGGCACAGATACGCAGTATTTT	CASSLVTGTDTQYF
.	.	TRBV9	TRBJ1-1	TGTGCCAGCAGCGCTAACATGGGAATTGACACTGAAGCTTTCTTT	CASSANMGIDTEAFF
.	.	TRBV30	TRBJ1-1	TGTGCCTTCTCCAAGGGGAACACTGAAGCTTTCTTT	CAFSKGNTEAFF
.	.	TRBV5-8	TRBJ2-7	TGTGCCAGCAGCTTTGGTGGGAGCTCCTACGAGCAGTACTTC	CASSFGGSSYEQYF
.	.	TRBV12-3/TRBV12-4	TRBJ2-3	TGTGCCAGCAGTTTAGGGGTAAAGGACACAGATGCGCAGTATTTT	CASSLGVKDTDAQYF
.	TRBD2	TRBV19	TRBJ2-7	TGTGCCAGTAGTGCGACAGGGGACGGCCTAGCGGGAGTCCTCGGGTACGAGCAGTACTTC	CASSATGDGLAGVLGYEQYF
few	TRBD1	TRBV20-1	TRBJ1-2	TGCAGTGCGCGGACAGGGGCGTATGGCTACACCTTC	CSARTGAYGYTF
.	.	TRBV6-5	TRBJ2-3	TGTGCCAGCAGTCACTCACCCACAGATACGCAGTATTTT	CASSHSPTDTQYF
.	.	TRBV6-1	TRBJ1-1	TGTGCCAGCCCAAAAGGGGACGGGTTTCGTGCTTTCTTT	CASPKGDGFRAFF
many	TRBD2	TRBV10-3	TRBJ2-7	TGTGCCATCAGTGGACCTAGCGGGAGCGGTTACGAGCAGTACTTC	CAISGPSGSGYEQYF
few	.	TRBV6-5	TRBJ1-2	TGTGCCAGCACAGACGGATTCCGCTACGGCTACACCTTC	CASTDGFRYGYTF
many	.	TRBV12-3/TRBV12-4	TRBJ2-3	TGTGCCAGCAGCTCAATAGCAGATACGCAGTATTTT	CASSSIADTQYF
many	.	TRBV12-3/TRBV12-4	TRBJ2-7	TGTGCCAGCAGTTTTTTCCAGGGAGAGCAGTACTTC	CASSFFQGEQYF
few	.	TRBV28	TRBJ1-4	TGTGCCAGCAGTCCCCCGGGCTCAACTAATGAAAAACTGTTTTTT	CASSPPGSTNEKLFF
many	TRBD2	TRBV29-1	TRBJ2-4	TGCAGCGTCCCTTGGGGGGGCATTCAGTACTTC	CSVPWGGIQYF
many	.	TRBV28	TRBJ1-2	TGTGCCAGCAGTTTGGTACAGGCAACAAACTATGGCTACACCTTC	CASSLVQATNYGYTF